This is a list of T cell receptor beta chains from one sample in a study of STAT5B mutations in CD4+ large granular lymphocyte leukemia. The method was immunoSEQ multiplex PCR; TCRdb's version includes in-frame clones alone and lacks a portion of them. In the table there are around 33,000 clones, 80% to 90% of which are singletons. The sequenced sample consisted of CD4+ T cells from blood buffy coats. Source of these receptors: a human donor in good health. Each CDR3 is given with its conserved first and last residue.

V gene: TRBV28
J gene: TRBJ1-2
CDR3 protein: CASSSSDRPTNYGYTF

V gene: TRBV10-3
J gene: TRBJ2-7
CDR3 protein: CAIGSLDQVSYEQYF

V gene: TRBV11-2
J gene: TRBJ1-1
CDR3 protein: CASSSTDLGSRTEAFF

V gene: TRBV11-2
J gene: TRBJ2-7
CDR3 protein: CASSIGTSGPGLYEQYF

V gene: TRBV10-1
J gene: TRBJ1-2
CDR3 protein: CASSPGGSYGYTF

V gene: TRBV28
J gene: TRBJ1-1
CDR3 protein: CASSLRQGEAFF

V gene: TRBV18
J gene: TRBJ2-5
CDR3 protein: CASSRTVQRETQYF

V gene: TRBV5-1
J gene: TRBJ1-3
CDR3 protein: CASSLMEAGPSGNTIYF

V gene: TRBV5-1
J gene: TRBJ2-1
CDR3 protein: CASSLGGEQFF

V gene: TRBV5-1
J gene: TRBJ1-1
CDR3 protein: CASSLDANTEAFF

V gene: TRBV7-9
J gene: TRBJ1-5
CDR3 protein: CASSSGLEPQHF

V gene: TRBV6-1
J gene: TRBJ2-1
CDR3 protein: CASSALPGLAYNEQFF

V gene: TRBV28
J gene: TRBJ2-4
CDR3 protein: CASSLGLAGLAKNIQYF

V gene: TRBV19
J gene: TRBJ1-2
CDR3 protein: CASTPFVRGSRNGYTF

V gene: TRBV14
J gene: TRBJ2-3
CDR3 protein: CASKQQGGRTDTQYF

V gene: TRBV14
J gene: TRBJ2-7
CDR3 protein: CASSPHLGQGPYEQYF

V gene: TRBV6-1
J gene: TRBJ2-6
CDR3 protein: CASRALGSGANVLTF

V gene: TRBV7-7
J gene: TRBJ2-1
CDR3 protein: CASTLAHLAGAGLGANEQFF

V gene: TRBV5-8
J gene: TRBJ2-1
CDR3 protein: CASLGLAGTNEQFF

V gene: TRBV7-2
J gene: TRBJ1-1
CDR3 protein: CASSWDREATEAFF

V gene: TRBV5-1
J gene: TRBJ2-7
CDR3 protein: CASSLQQGVHEQYF

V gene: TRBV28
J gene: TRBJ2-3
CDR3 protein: CASSPSGRGTDTQYF

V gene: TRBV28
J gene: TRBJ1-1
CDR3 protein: CASSQTGELEAFF

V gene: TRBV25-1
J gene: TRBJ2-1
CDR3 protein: CASSEYLGPSSYNEQFF

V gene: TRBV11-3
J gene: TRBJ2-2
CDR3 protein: CASTPGLYTGELFF

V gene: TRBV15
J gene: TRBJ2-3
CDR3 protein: CATSRGLAGDTQYF

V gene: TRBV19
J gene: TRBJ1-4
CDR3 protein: CASSSGRGTIATNEKLFF

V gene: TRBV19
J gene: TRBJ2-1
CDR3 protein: CASSTLVGNEQFF

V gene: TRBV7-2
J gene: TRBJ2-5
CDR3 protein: CASSLGVRETQYF

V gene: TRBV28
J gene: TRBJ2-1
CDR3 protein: CASSPGRISYNEQFF

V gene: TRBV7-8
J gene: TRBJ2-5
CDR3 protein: CASSLARGETQYF

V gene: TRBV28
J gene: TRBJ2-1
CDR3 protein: CASSSLLAGTYNEQFF

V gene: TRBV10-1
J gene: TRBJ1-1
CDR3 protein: CASRLYWNTEAFF

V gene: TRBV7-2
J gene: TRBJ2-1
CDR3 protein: CASSLAGPSGTYNEQFF

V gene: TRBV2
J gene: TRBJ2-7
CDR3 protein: CASSGTDPYEQYF